The present TCR beta chain was sequenced within a study of cytomegalovirus exposure and HLA in healthy donors. This clone is a singleton in its sample. Donors showed nominal health when sampled, although they likely had unrecorded immune exposures. CDR1 and CDR2 (germline): SGHTA, FQGNSA. Germline trimming cut 0 bases from V and 2 bases from J; bases unmatched to any gene: 4. This CDR3 comprises 16 residues. The primer mix had 60 Vbeta and 13 Jbeta primers. Original data processing: Later analysis identified some 80 million unique TCR beta chains, about 10 million shared. TCRdb keeps only in-frame clones here, not all; method: immunoSEQ multiplex PCR. V and J calls and clone size come straight from that table; D and trimming were deduced from the DNA. The sample shows about 250,000 clones, approximately 91% of them seen only once.

The receptor was derived from a girl under 10 years old in good health and CMV-seronegative. The source material was PBMCs. The V call is TRBV7-2, the J call TRBJ1-3; 7 bases are a match to TRBD1. CDR3 coding DNA: TGTGCCAGCAGCTTAGCCCTGACAGGGACTGGAAACACCATATATTTT. Translation: CASSLALTGTGNTIYF.